Below are 17 T cell receptor beta chains sequenced from a single sample in a study of blood T cell repertoires in COVID-19. Sequenced by immunoSEQ multiplex PCR; TCRdb stores in-frame clones only, minus some. The table lists 35,000 to 55,000 clones, under 90% of them singletons. The sequencing sample was made of peripheral blood. The receptors stem from an older woman with acute or convalescent COVID-19.

This sequence joins TRBV27 and TRBJ2-1, with 12 positions matching TRBD2. The CDR3 runs 18 residues. V shed 6 bases and J 0 bases; nucleotides not matched to a gene: 9. Germline CDR1 MNHEY, CDR2 SMNVEV (reference sequence). CDR3 DNA sequence: TGTGCCAGCAGCCGGGGGACTAGCGGGTACCCCTCCTACAATGAGCAGTTCTTC. Translation gives CASSRGTSGYPSYNEQFF.

This clone was picked up a small number of times. The chain recombines TRBV12-5 with TRBJ1-5; tentatively, D is TRBD1 (6 bases). This CDR3 is 15 amino acids long. Germline CDR1 LGHNT, CDR2 FRNRAP. V lost 6 bases to trimming and J lost 7 bases, with 19 bases between them. The CDR3: CASGQDSHGVQPQHF. In DNA, the CDR3 is TGTGCTAGTGGCCAGGACAGCCACGGGGTACAGCCCCAGCATTTT.

The J gene is TRBJ2-7, the V gene TRBV3-1 (or the pseudogene TRBV3-2); 11 bases are shared with TRBD2. Germline-derived CDR1 and CDR2 are LGHDT and YNNKEL (reference sequence). J was trimmed by 0 bases and V by 4 bases; bases with no gene match: 2. This CDR3 spans 15 amino acids. In nucleotides, the CDR3 is TGTGCCAGCAGCCCGGGACTAGCGGCCTCCTACGAGCAGTACTTC. This gives the protein CASSPGLAASYEQYF.

Details on this clone: The germline gene is not matched at one end of the junction; a read error may be the cause. CDR3 in amino acids: CATSDFSDNEQFF. CDR3 nucleotides: TGTGCCACCAGTGATTTCTCCGACAATGAGCAGTTCTTC. The chain links TRBV24-1 to TRBJ2-1; D is undetermined. CDR1 KGHDR and CDR2 SFDVKD come from the germline V gene. The CDR3 length is 13 residues.

The CDR3 is CASSSRTSLDTQYF. The CDR3 DNA reads as TGTGCCAGCAGTTCACGGACTAGTTTGGATACGCAGTATTTT. This chain connects TRBV27 to TRBJ2-3; 7 nucleotides align to TRBD2. The CDR3 is 14 amino acids. CDR1 and CDR2 from the germline V gene are MNHEY and SMNVEV (reference sequence). Losses at the gene ends were 4 bases for V and 6 bases for J; bases not matched to a gene: 7.

CDR3 nucleotide sequence: TGTGCCAGCACGCGGACAGGCTCCTACGAGCAGTACTTC. As protein: CASTRTGSYEQYF. The chain joins TRBV5-4 to TRBJ2-7; 7 positions agree with TRBD1. Germline trimming cut 6 bases from V and 0 bases from J; bases unmatched to any gene: 3. The CDR3 is made up of 13 amino acids. The V gene's germline CDR1 is SGHNT and CDR2 YYREEE (reference sequence).

The chain is built from TRBV29-1 and TRBJ2-1; a possible D gene is TRBD1 (5 bases). This CDR3 contains 16 residues. Germline assignment: CDR1 SQVTM and CDR2 ANQGSEA. V shed 0 bases and J shed 8 bases, with 20 bases lying between them. CDR3 loop: CSVEDWGLPRGHEQFF. The DNA for the CDR3 is TGCAGCGTTGAAGATTGGGGCTTACCTAGGGGCCATGAGCAGTTCTTC.

The rearrangement links TRBV18 to TRBJ2-7; possibly TRBD1 for D (6 bases). V was shortened by 2 bases and J by 5 bases, with 16 bases between the two germline ends. The CDR3 runs to 15 residues. The germline CDR1 and CDR2 sequences are KGHSH and LQKENI. The CDR3 coding sequence is TGTGCCAGCTCACCAGTCCTGGGGGCCTCTCACGAGCAGTACTTC. It is translated as CASSPVLGASHEQYF.

The chain employs TRBV5-1 and TRBJ2-1; D might be TRBD1 (6 bases). V dropped 3 bases and J dropped 5 bases, with 12 bases sitting between them. The CDR3 is 14 amino acids. Germline V gives CDR1 SGHRS, CDR2 YFSETQ. The CDR3 reads CASSSLDSHNEQFF. The CDR3 nucleotides are TGCGCCAGCAGCTCTCTGGACAGTCACAATGAGCAGTTCTTC.

This clone is labeled as medium-sized. The rearrangement joins TRBV19 to TRBJ1-4; no clear D. The V gene lost 7 bases and the J gene lost 6 bases, with 18 bases spanning the gap. Germline CDR1 and CDR2: LNHDA and SQIVND (reference sequence). The length of the CDR3 is 15 residues. CDR3 region: CASNYAGGPDEKLFF. The CDR3 nucleotides read TGTGCCAGTAACTACGCTGGAGGGCCGGATGAAAAACTGTTTTTT.

CDR3 nucleotide sequence: TGTGCCAGCAGCCCGGGACAGGGAGTAGGGAGCGAGCAGTACTTC. As protein: CASSPGQGVGSEQYF. The chain employs TRBV7-6 and TRBJ2-7; 9 bases agree with TRBD1. After removal of 5 bases from V and 6 bases from J, the junction contained 11 bases not matched to a gene. The CDR3 covers 15 residues. CDR1 is SGHVS and CDR2 is FNYEAQ in the germline V gene. The entire variable domain, with the rest obtained from reference TRBV7-6 and TRBJ2-7, is as follows: GAGVSQSPRYKVTKRGQDVALRCDPISGHVSLYWYRQALGQGPEFLTYFNYEAQQDKSGLPNDRFSAERPEGSISTLTIQRTEQRDSAMYRCASSPGQGVGSEQYFGPGTRLTVT.

The chain recombines TRBV11-3 with TRBJ2-5; 16 positions match TRBD2. V gave up 5 bases and J gave up 4 bases; unmatched junction bases: 7. This CDR3 is 17 amino acids long. CDR1 is SGHNT, CDR2 YENEEA, per germline. CDR3 protein: CASSPGTSGRAGETQYF. CDR3 nucleotides: TGTGCCAGCAGCCCTGGGACTAGCGGGAGGGCCGGAGAGACCCAGTACTTC.

This clone is a singleton in its sample. The rearrangement joins TRBV5-8 to TRBJ2-7; 9 bases fit TRBD2. The germline V gene encodes CDR1 SGHTS and CDR2 YDEGEE. V lost 4 bases to trimming and J lost 2 bases; unmatched junction nucleotides: 10. This CDR3 has 16 amino acids. The CDR3 nucleotides are TGTGCCAGCAGCCGCGGGGGGGGGCTAGGAGCCTACGAGCAGTACTTC. Its protein product is CASSRGGGLGAYEQYF.

The V call is TRBV28, the J call TRBJ1-1; D not certain. The CDR3 is 11 residues long. The germline V and J ends were trimmed by 5 bases and 13 bases, with 14 bases remaining between them. In germline, CDR1 is MDHEN, CDR2 SYDVKM. The CDR3 bases are TGTGCCAGCAGTCGAGCCTATTTCGGTTTCTTT. It codes for CASSRAYFGFF.

The V and J genes are TRBV5-1 and TRBJ1-1, with TRBD1 matching 8 bases. This CDR3 comprises 14 residues. Germline V gene lookup returns CDR1 SGHRS and CDR2 YFSETQ. Trimming cost V 5 bases and J 1 base; bases outside gene matches: 4. The CDR3 reads CASSKGQENTEAFF. The CDR3 nucleotides read TGCGCCAGCAGTAAGGGACAGGAGAACACTGAAGCTTTCTTT.

The rearrangement uses TRBV11-2 and TRBJ2-1, with D tentatively TRBD2 (6 bases). This CDR3 has 13 residues. Trimming shortened V by 7 bases and J by 9 bases, and 16 bases separated the two germline ends. Germline CDR1 SGHAT, CDR2 FQNNGV. The CDR3 loop is CASTRGTGVEQFF. The CDR3 DNA reads as TGTGCCAGCACAAGAGGGACGGGAGTTGAGCAGTTCTTC.

This clone occurred a few times. The rearrangement links TRBV7-2 to TRBJ2-7; 10 nucleotides align to TRBD2. CDR3 size: 15 residues. The J segment lost 5 bases and the V segment lost 2 bases, leaving 6 bases of the junction unmatched. CDR1 is SGHTA, CDR2 FQGNSA, per germline. The CDR3 DNA reads TGTGCCAGCAGCTTACTTCCTAGCGGGAGTAACGAGCAGTACTTC. This encodes CASSLLPSGSNEQYF.